Sequencing of this T cell receptor (beta chain) was carried out in a study of blood T cell repertoires in COVID-19. Study information: In each case, the material was cDNA or gDNA derived from T cells, B-cell-depleted T cells, or PBMCs.

Clinical histories supplied by participants themselves formed the basis of cohort assignment. As processed by the authors: Reference gene primer amplification yielded estimated nucleated cell counts. The method was immunoSEQ multiplex PCR; TCRdb's version includes in-frame clones alone and lacks a portion of them. The V and J calls and clone size are taken from that table; D and trimming were inferred from the DNA. The table records 200,000 to 250,000 clones, roughly nine tenths of them present only once. What was sequenced was PBMCs or T cells enriched from blood (not recorded which). The receptor's source is a woman between 18 and 29 years old in a cohort exposed to, infected with or recovered from COVID-19 (not recorded which).

In nucleotides, the CDR3 is TGCGCCAGCAGCTTGGGCGCAGGGTATAGTAGTGAAAAACTGTTTTTT. Its protein is CASSLGAGYSSEKLFF. The chain is built from TRBV5-1 and TRBJ1-4, with D tentatively TRBD1 (5 bases). CDR1 and CDR2 from the germline V gene are SGHRS and YFSETQ. The CDR3 totals 16 residues. Between the trimmed V and J ends, which lost 0 bases and 7 bases, there was a span of 16 bases.